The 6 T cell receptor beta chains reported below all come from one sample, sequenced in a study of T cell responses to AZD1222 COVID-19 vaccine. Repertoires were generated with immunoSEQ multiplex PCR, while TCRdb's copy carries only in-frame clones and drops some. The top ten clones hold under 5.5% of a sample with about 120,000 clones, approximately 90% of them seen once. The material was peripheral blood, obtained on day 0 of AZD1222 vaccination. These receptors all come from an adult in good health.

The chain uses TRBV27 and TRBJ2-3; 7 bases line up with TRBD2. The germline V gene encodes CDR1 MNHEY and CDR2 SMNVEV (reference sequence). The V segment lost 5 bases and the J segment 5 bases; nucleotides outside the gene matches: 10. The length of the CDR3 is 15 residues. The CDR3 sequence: CASSGAGGNEDTQYF. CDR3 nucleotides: TGTGCCAGCAGTGGGGCCGGGGGGAACGAAGATACGCAGTATTTT.

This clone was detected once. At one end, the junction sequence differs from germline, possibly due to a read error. This CDR3 is CASSPSWGGTGKFVSF. Written as DNA, the CDR3 is TGCGCCAGCAGCCCGAGCTGGGGCGGGACAGGGAAGTTCGTCTCTTTT. This chain connects TRBV4-3 to TRBJ1-3; 9 nucleotides align to TRBD1. The CDR3 has 16 amino acids. In germline, CDR1 is LGHNA, CDR2 YSLEER.

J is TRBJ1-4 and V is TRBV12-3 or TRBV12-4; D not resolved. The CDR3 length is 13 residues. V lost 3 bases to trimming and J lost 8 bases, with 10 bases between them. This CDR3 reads CASSFSGSEKLFF. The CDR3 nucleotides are TGTGCCAGCAGTTTCTCGGGGTCCGAAAAACTGTTTTTT.

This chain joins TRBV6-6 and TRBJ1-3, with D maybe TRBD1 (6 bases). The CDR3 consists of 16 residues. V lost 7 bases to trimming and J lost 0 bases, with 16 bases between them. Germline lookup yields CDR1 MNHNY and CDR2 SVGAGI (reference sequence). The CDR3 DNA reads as TGTGCCAGCACCTGGACAGCCCCAGTCTCTGGAAACACCATATATTTT. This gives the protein CASTWTAPVSGNTIYF.

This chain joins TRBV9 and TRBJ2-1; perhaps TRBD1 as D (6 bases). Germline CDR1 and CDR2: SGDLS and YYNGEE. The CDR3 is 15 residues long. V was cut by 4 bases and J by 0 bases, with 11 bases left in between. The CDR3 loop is CASSLTGSSYNEQFF. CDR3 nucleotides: TGTGCCAGCAGCTTAACAGGGAGCTCCTACAATGAGCAGTTCTTC. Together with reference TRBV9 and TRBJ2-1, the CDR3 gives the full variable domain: DSGVTQTPKHLITATGQRVTLRCSPRSGDLSVYWYQQSLDQGLQFLIQYYNGEERAKGNILERFSAQQFPDLHSELNLSSLELGDSALYFCASSLTGSSYNEQFFGPGTRLTVL.

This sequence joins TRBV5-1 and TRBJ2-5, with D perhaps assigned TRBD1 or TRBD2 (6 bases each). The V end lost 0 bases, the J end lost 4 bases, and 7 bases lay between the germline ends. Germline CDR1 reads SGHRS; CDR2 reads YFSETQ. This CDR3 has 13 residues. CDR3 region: CASSLEGGETQYF. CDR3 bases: TGCGCCAGCAGCTTGGAGGGGGGAGAGACCCAGTACTTC.